This T cell receptor (beta chain) emerged from a study of T cell repertoires in cytomegalovirus infection. Study-level information: Well-studied HLA-B-restricted CMV epitopes were used in the study alongside recently identified HLA-C-restricted ones. Whole-study findings and limits: Clonotypes of TCR beta that were HLA-C-restricted and CMV-specific dominated the ex vivo response. Accumulated public TCR beta family frequency recognized individuals carrying CMV together with the relevant HLA.

TCRdb analysed the reads with MiXCR anew, one entry per CDR3 protein. The profile shows hundreds of thousands of distinct CDR3 sequences, 30% to 35% of them singletons. Germline V gene data show CDR1 as SEHNR and CDR2 as FQNEAQ (reference sequence). V was pared by 2 bases and J by 5 bases, with 9 bases between. CDR3 length: 14 amino acids. Points on this clonotype: Its matching antigen is unknown.

The sequence derives from a human donor in good health (CMV status not recorded). Some clones in this sample may be carry-over from other donors' samples. The chain has TRBV7-9 and TRBJ1-4, with D possibly matching TRBD1 (6 bases). The starting material was cultured PBMCs, obtained from culture after CMV antigen stimulation. As DNA, the CDR3 is TGTGCCAGCAGCTTAAGAGGGGGAAATGAAAAACTGTTTTTT. This codes for CASSLRGGNEKLFF.